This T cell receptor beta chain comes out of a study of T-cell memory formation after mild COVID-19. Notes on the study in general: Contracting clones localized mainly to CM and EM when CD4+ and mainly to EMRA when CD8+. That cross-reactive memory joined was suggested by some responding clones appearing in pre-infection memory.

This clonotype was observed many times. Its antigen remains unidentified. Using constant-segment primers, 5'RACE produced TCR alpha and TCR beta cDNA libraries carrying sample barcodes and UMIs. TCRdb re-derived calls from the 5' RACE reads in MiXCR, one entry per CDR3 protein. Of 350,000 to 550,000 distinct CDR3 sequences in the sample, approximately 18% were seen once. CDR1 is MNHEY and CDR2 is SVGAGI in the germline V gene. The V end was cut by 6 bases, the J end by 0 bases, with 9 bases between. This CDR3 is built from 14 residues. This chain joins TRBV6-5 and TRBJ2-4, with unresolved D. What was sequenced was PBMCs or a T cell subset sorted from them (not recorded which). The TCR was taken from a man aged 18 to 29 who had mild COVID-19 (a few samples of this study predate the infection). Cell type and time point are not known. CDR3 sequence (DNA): TGTGCCAGCAGCGTTCCAGGAGCCAAAAACATTCAGTACTTC. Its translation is CASSVPGAKNIQYF.